This T cell receptor beta chain appears in the sequencing data of a study of blood T cell repertoires in COVID-19. As for the study in general: Both acute and convalescent COVID-19 samples were obtained from the United States, Italy and Spain. PBMCs, B-cell-depleted T cells, or T cells were the source of the cDNA or gDNA that made up the material.

Assay used: immunoSEQ multiplex PCR; TCRdb lists only in-frame clones, some missing. The table includes 26,000 or so clones, 87% detected once. Per germline, CDR1 ENHRY and CDR2 SYGVKD. Trimming shortened V by 11 bases and J by 6 bases, and 14 bases separated the two germline ends. CDR3 length: 11 residues. This clone occurred once. This chain joins TRBV10-3 and TRBJ2-7; a possible D gene is TRBD1 (6 bases). The clonotype was recovered from a man aged 55-75 years with active COVID-19. Sample: peripheral blood. DNA of the CDR3: TGTGCCCTCGGGGAAGGGGGCGAGCAGTACTTC. This translates into CALGEGGEQYF.